This is a list of T cell receptor beta chains from one sample in a study of cytomegalovirus exposure and HLA in healthy donors. Sequencing used immunoSEQ multiplex PCR; TCRdb keeps in-frame clones, though not all of them. The sample shows 100,000 to 150,000 clones, 70% to 85% of them seen only once. The sample taken for sequencing was PBMCs. Source of these receptors: a man in his forties or fifties in good health and CMV-seropositive. The CDR3 runs from the conserved cysteine through the conserved F or W. Each record gives: clone size, J gene, D gene, V gene, CDR3 DNA, CDR3 protein. D genes are given only for firm matches. Clone size, where shown, is once, few, many, or a class for clones that have expanded.

few	TRBJ1-3	TRBD1	TRBV30	TGTGCCTGTTGGGACAGGGGCTCTGGAAACACCATATATTTT	CACWDRGSGNTIYF
.	TRBJ1-2	TRBD1	TRBV5-4	TGTGCCAGCAGCTTTGGGACAGGAATGAACTATGGCTACACCTTC	CASSFGTGMNYGYTF
.	TRBJ2-1	.	TRBV11-3	TGTGCCAGCAGCTTCTGGTCGGGGGTCAATGAGCAGTTCTTC	CASSFWSGVNEQFF
.	TRBJ1-2	.	TRBV6-6	TGTGCCAGCAGGATGACAGAGAACTATGGCTACACCTTC	CASRMTENYGYTF
few	TRBJ2-7	TRBD1	TRBV6-1	TGTGCCAGCAGTGAAATTCCGGGACAGGGTCTCTACGAGCAGTACTTC	CASSEIPGQGLYEQYF
.	TRBJ2-1	.	TRBV27	TGTGCCAGCAGTTTCAACATTGATGAGCAGTTCTTC	CASSFNIDEQFF
.	TRBJ1-1	TRBD1	TRBV9	TGTGCCAGCAGCCCGACAGGGGCTGAAGCTTTCTTT	CASSPTGAEAFF
.	TRBJ2-3	.	TRBV2	TGTGCCAGCAGTCCTGGAACAGGGTTGAGGGGAGATACGCAGTATTTT	CASSPGTGLRGDTQYF
.	TRBJ1-4	TRBD1	TRBV6-1	TGTGCCAGCAGTACAGGGGTCACTAATGAAAAACTGTTTTTT	CASSTGVTNEKLFF
few	TRBJ2-6	.	TRBV29-1	TGCAGCGTTGATACGGTTCCCTCTGGGGCCAACGTCCTGACTTTC	CSVDTVPSGANVLTF
.	TRBJ2-1	TRBD1	TRBV5-1	TGCGCCAGCAGCTTCGGATTGGGGACAGGGGGTGTTAATGAGCAGTTCTTC	CASSFGLGTGGVNEQFF
.	TRBJ1-6	.	TRBV11-3	TGTGCCAGCAGCTCAGGTGGCTATAATTCACCCCTCCACTTT	CASSSGGYNSPLHF
.	TRBJ1-1	.	TRBV7-2	TGTGCCAGCAGTATCGCGGGAGGGAACACTGAAGCTTTCTTT	CASSIAGGNTEAFF
.	TRBJ1-2	TRBD1	TRBV2	TGTGCCAGCAACCCGGGACAGGGGGCGTGCACCTTC	CASNPGQGACTF
.	TRBJ2-1	TRBD2	TRBV9	TGTGCCAGCAGCGGTACTAGCGGGGGTGCCCAAAGCTCCTACAATGAGCAGTTCTTC	CASSGTSGGAQSSYNEQFF
.	TRBJ1-5	.	TRBV5-8	TGTGCCAGCAGCCCCGGACAGCCAGTTTATAGCAATCAGCCCCAGCATTTT	CASSPGQPVYSNQPQHF
.	TRBJ1-6	.	TRBV30	TGTGCCTGGAGTCTACAGCCTAATAATTCACCCCTCCACTTT	CAWSLQPNNSPLHF
.	TRBJ2-5	TRBD2	TRBV2	TGTGCCAGCAGACCGATAGCGGGCCCCCAAGAGACCCAGTACTTC	CASRPIAGPQETQYF
.	TRBJ2-3	.	TRBV11-2	TGTGCCAGCAGCAGGAGGGGCGGCGGGCCGGTGGATACGCAGTATTTT	CASSRRGGGPVDTQYF
.	TRBJ1-5	.	TRBV18	TGTGCCAGCTCCCCTACAGGCGTTAGCAATCAGCCCCAGCATTTT	CASSPTGVSNQPQHF
.	TRBJ2-1	.	TRBV20-1	TGCAGTGCCCTCGCCCGGGAGGAGCAGTTCTTC	CSALAREEQFF
.	TRBJ2-4	.	TRBV29-1	TGCAGTTACAGGCACCTAAAAAACATTCAGTACTTC	CSYRHLKNIQYF
few	TRBJ2-2	TRBD2	TRBV4-1	TGCGCCAGCAGCCCAGGTCCGGGGGGGACTAACACCGGGGAGCTGTTTTTT	CASSPGPGGTNTGELFF
few	TRBJ2-1	TRBD2	TRBV7-3	TGTGCCAGCAGCTTCTCTGCTAGCGGGAGCGAAGAACGGTTCTTC	CASSFSASGSEERFF
.	TRBJ1-4	.	TRBV5-5	TGTGCCAGCAGCCCGTTCAGCGCAACTAATGAAAAACTGTTTTTT	CASSPFSATNEKLFF
.	TRBJ2-2	.	TRBV11-2	TGTGCCAGCAGCCCCATCAAGGGGACCGGGGAGCTGTTTTTT	CASSPIKGTGELFF
once	TRBJ1-5	.	TRBV2	TGTGCCAGCAGTACCAGGGGTCTTCGGGATCAGCCCCAGCATTTT	CASSTRGLRDQPQHF